This T cell receptor beta chain was observed in a study of cytomegalovirus exposure and HLA in healthy donors. The study, taken as a whole, reports: After further analysis at a later stage, roughly 16,000 TCR beta sequences were associated with HLA alleles at 0.05 false discovery rate. According to the study, approximately 150 TCR beta chains were cytomegalovirus-associated. In a later analysis, TCR beta V- and J-gene trimming showed a link to a missense DCLRE1C variant.

PCR primers comprised 60 Vbeta and 13 Jbeta primers. TCRdb's table, derived via immunoSEQ multiplex PCR, lists solely in-frame clones and lacks some. The sample contains 90,000 to 110,000 clones, just under 80% of which appear only once. On this clone: As yet, its antigen is unknown.

V was shortened by 5 bases and J by 4 bases, with 14 bases between the two germline ends. This CDR3 contains 13 residues. Germline loops: CDR1 GTSNPN, CDR2 SVGIG (reference sequence). The donors gave bone marrow, and they were healthy. The sequence derives from a male donor in good health and CMV-seronegative. The specimen sequenced was PBMCs. The chain carries TRBV30 and TRBJ1-1; D may be TRBD1 (5 bases). The CDR3 nucleotides are TGTGCCTGGGACCTGGGTCAGGGCACTGAAGCTTTCTTT. Its translation is CAWDLGQGTEAFF. Combining the CDR3 with reference TRBV30 and TRBJ1-1 gives the whole variable domain SQTIHQWPATLVQPVGSPLSLECTVEGTSNPNLYWYRQAAGRGLQLLFYSVGIGQISSEVPQNLSASRPQDRQFILSSKKLLLSDSGFYLCAWDLGQGTEAFFGQGTRLTVV.